The clone carrying this T cell receptor beta chain was detected only a few times. No antigen is known for it. The sample comes from a study of T-cell memory formation after mild COVID-19. For the study at large: Largely, the TCR clusters proved donor specific.

Libraries for TCRalpha and TCRbeta carried sample barcodes and unique molecular identifiers via 5'RACE. TCRdb re-called the 5' RACE reads with MiXCR, one entry per CDR3 protein. Altogether some 280,000 distinct CDR3 sequences are present, around 15% being singletons, with the ten largest covering approximately 25%. This CDR3 has 16 residues. V lost 10 bases and J lost 6; bases outside the gene matches: 16. Germline values: CDR1 ENHRY, CDR2 SYGVKD. Findings and limits, study-wide: CD8+ contracting clones occupied EMRA, while CD4+ ones occupied mainly CM and EM. Whereas later expanders leaned CD4+, clones contracting day 15 to 85 showed a balanced CD4/CD8 makeup.

The sample was PBMCs or a T cell subset sorted from them (not recorded which). The receptor's source is a man between 18 and 29 years old who had mild COVID-19 (a few samples of this study predate the infection). Cell type and time point are not known. V usage is TRBV10-3 and J usage is TRBJ1-5; 9 bases match TRBD1. The CDR3 region is CATGGDRAALGQPQHF. Here the CDR3 DNA reads TGTGCCACGGGGGGGGACAGGGCTGCGCTCGGTCAGCCCCAGCATTTT.